Each of the 20 T cell receptor beta chains below was sequenced from the same sample in a study of cytomegalovirus exposure and HLA in healthy donors. PCR primers comprised 60 Vbeta and 13 Jbeta primers. Generated by immunoSEQ multiplex PCR, the TCRdb table keeps only in-frame clones and is missing some. Seen here are about 95,000 clones, about 70% observed once, and the top ten hold almost 8.5%. Specimen: PBMCs. Every receptor here comes from a man in his 60s in good health and CMV-seronegative.

Only a few counts were recorded for this clone. The J gene is TRBJ1-1, the V gene TRBV18, with TRBD1 as a possible D gene (5 bases). The ends were cut back, 5 bases at V and 0 bases at J, with 7 bases in the middle. CDR3 size: 13 residues. The germline CDR1 and CDR2 sequences are KGHSH and LQKENI. This chain's CDR3 is CASSSDMNTEAFF. Written as DNA, the CDR3 is TGTGCCAGCTCATCGGACATGAACACTGAAGCTTTCTTT.

This clone was seen just once. CDR3 amino acids: CASSDHPPSTVAGELFF. DNA for the CDR3: TGTGCCAGCAGTGACCACCCTCCGTCCACGGTCGCCGGGGAGCTGTTTTTT. The chain employs TRBV6-1 and TRBJ2-2; D unclear. Germline V CDR1 and CDR2: MNHNS, SASEGT. The CDR3 spans 17 residues. The V end lost 3 bases, the J end lost 6 bases, and 20 bases lay between the germline ends.

The V call is TRBV28, the J call TRBJ2-3; a possible D gene is TRBD1 (5 bases). From germline, CDR1 is MDHEN and CDR2 SYDVKM. V was shortened by 2 bases and J by 8 bases, with 14 bases between the two germline ends. The CDR3 has 14 amino acids. CDR3 sequence (DNA): TGTGCCAGCAGTTTACTGGCCGGGCAGGGTACGCAGTATTTT. Translating it yields CASSLLAGQGTQYF.

In this sample, this clone turned up a few times. The chain couples TRBV5-1 to TRBJ2-3; 9 bases are a match to TRBD1. The CDR3 is 15 residues long. Losses at the gene ends were 4 bases for V and 5 bases for J; bases not matched to a gene: 8. Germline-derived CDR1 and CDR2 are SGHRS and YFSETQ. The CDR3 reads CASSEAGQGLDTQYF. Here the CDR3 DNA reads TGCGCCAGCAGCGAAGCGGGACAGGGTTTAGATACGCAGTATTTT.

This sequence joins TRBV5-1 and TRBJ2-5; the match to TRBD2 covers 12 bases. The germline gives CDR1 SGHRS, CDR2 YFSETQ. This CDR3 spans 16 amino acids. V shed 2 bases and J 5 bases; nucleotides not matched to a gene: 7. The CDR3 DNA follows: TGCGCCAGCAGCTTAATCGGACTAGCGGGAAGTGAGACCCAGTACTTC. Translating it yields CASSLIGLAGSETQYF.

This clone has a handful of counts. V gene TRBV7-2 combines with J gene TRBJ2-7; a weak D match, TRBD2 (6 bases). Trimming shortened V by 4 bases and J by 0 bases, and 13 bases separated the two germline ends. The length of the CDR3 is 15 residues. Germline assignment: CDR1 SGHTA and CDR2 FQGNSA. The CDR3 coding sequence is TGTGCCAGCAGCTGGTCTAGCGCGGACTCCTACGAGCAGTACTTC. Translation gives CASSWSSADSYEQYF.

J is TRBJ1-5 and V is TRBV15, with D maybe TRBD1 (6 bases). Trimming took 10 bases from V and 3 from J, leaving 16 bases between them. The length of the CDR3 is 14 residues. The germline V gene has CDR1 LNHNV and CDR2 YYDKDF (reference sequence). CDR3 bases: TGTGCCATTGCCCAAAACAGGGCCAATCAGCCCCAGCATTTT. Translating it yields CAIAQNRANQPQHF.

V usage is TRBV6-5 and J usage is TRBJ2-7, with a tentative D call TRBD1 (5 bases). V was shortened by 8 bases and J by 4 bases, with 15 bases between the two germline ends. This CDR3 has 13 residues. Germline V gene data show CDR1 as MNHEY and CDR2 as SVGAGI. The CDR3 region is CASQSPTGYEQYF. The CDR3 nucleotides are TGTGCCAGCCAGTCGCCCACAGGTTACGAGCAGTACTTC.

This sequence joins TRBV7-9 and TRBJ2-3, with TRBD2 matching over 10 bases. Germline CDR1 reads SEHNR; CDR2 reads FQNEAQ (reference sequence). The V and J ends lost 6 bases and 2 bases, in that order; junction bases with no gene match: 8. CDR3 length: 16 amino acids. CDR3 bases: TGTGCCAGCAGTCTTCTAGCGGGAGCGGTCACAGATACGCAGTATTTT. Translation: CASSLLAGAVTDTQYF. The full variable domain, with the rest looked up from reference TRBV7-9 and TRBJ2-3, is DTGVSQNPRHKITKRGQNVTFRCDPISEHNRLYWYRQTLGQGPEFLTYFQNEAQLEKSRLLSDRFSAERPKGSFSTLEIQRTEQGDSAMYLCASSLLAGAVTDTQYFGPGTRLTVL.

The rearrangement joins TRBV4-1 to TRBJ1-1; D not resolved. The CDR3 contains 16 residues. V shed 0 bases and J shed 5 bases, with 16 bases lying between them. Germline CDR1 MGHRA, CDR2 YSYEKL. For the CDR3, the DNA is TGCGCCAGCAGCCAAGATCTGGCGCGGGGTAGGACTGAAGCTTTCTTT. Its protein product is CASSQDLARGRTEAFF.

The chain joins TRBV7-2 to TRBJ1-2; D is undetermined. Between the trimmed V and J ends, which lost 1 base and 2 bases, there was a span of 11 bases. The CDR3 is 15 residues long. Germline V gene lookup returns CDR1 SGHTA and CDR2 FQGNSA. The chain's CDR3 is CASSLGPAGNYGYTF. The CDR3 region has the DNA TGTGCCAGCAGCTTAGGCCCCGCAGGCAACTATGGCTACACCTTC.

The chain employs TRBV9 and TRBJ2-1, with TRBD2 matching 8 bases. The CDR3 has 18 residues. After removal of 0 bases from V and 6 bases from J, the junction contained 14 bases not matched to a gene. In germline, CDR1 is SGDLS, CDR2 YYNGEE. The CDR3 sequence: CASSVEMGSGGPGNEQFF. CDR3 DNA sequence: TGTGCCAGCAGCGTAGAGATGGGGTCGGGAGGGCCGGGCAATGAGCAGTTCTTC. Using reference TRBV9 and TRBJ2-1 for the parts outside the CDR3, the full variable domain is DSGVTQTPKHLITATGQRVTLRCSPRSGDLSVYWYQQSLDQGLQFLIQYYNGEERAKGNILERFSAQQFPDLHSELNLSSLELGDSALYFCASSVEMGSGGPGNEQFFGPGTRLTVL.

The gene calls are TRBV19 and TRBJ2-5; D is perhaps TRBD2 (5 bases). The germline V and J ends were trimmed by 5 bases and 5 bases, with 9 bases remaining between them. Germline values: CDR1 LNHDA, CDR2 SQIVND (reference sequence). The CDR3 is 12 amino acids. CDR3 region: CASSYREETQYF. In DNA form, the CDR3 reads TGTGCCAGTAGTTATAGGGAGGAGACCCAGTACTTC.

The V gene is TRBV6-5, the J gene TRBJ2-7; TRBD1 matches 7 bases. V was clipped by 6 bases and J by 2 bases; unmatched bases: 4. This CDR3 comprises 13 residues. Per the germline V gene, CDR1 is MNHEY and CDR2 is SVGAGI. The CDR3, as DNA: TGTGCCAGCAGCCCAGGGGGTCCCTACGAGCAGTACTTC. This translates into CASSPGGPYEQYF.

The genes are TRBV6-1 and TRBJ2-7, with a tentative D call TRBD2 (6 bases). CDR3 length: 14 residues. V was shortened by 7 bases and J by 5 bases, with 18 bases between the two germline ends. In germline, CDR1 is MNHNS, CDR2 SASEGT. CDR3 protein: CASKNTGVKDEQYF. The CDR3 DNA sequence: TGTGCCAGCAAAAATACGGGAGTCAAGGACGAGCAGTACTTC.

Comments on this clone: Additional DNA sequences in this sample encode the identical CDR3. The chain uses TRBV5-1 and TRBJ2-3; D gene unclear. The CDR3 consists of 13 residues. With 1 base removed from V and 3 bases from J, the gap between germline ends came to 6 bases. Germline CDR1 reads SGHRS; CDR2 reads YFSETQ. The DNA for the CDR3 is TGCGCCAGCAGCTTGTCCGGGACAGATACGCAGTATTTT. This translates into CASSLSGTDTQYF.

The chain links TRBV19 to TRBJ2-3, with TRBD2 matching 8 bases. CDR3 length equals 19 residues. The V segment lost 3 bases and the J segment 5 bases; nucleotides outside the gene matches: 19. CDR1 is LNHDA, CDR2 SQIVND, per germline (reference sequence). The chain's CDR3 is CASSIHSRVGRAGRDTQYF. In nucleotides, the CDR3 is TGTGCCAGTAGTATCCACTCGCGGGTCGGGAGGGCTGGGAGAGATACGCAGTATTTT.

The chain joins TRBV7-8 to TRBJ1-5; D ambiguous. The germline V and J ends were trimmed by 1 base and 4 bases, with 11 bases remaining between them. The CDR3 has 15 amino acids. CDR1 is SGHVS, CDR2 FQNEAQ, per germline. CDR3 in amino acids: CASSLGRRPNQPQHF. Written as DNA, the CDR3 is TGTGCCAGCAGCTTAGGCAGGCGCCCGAATCAGCCCCAGCATTTT.

This chain joins TRBV6-5 and TRBJ2-1; possibly TRBD2 for D (5 bases). Germline assignment: CDR1 MNHEY and CDR2 SVGAGI. This CDR3 contains 14 residues. The V end lost 2 bases, the J end lost 12 bases, and 17 bases lay between the germline ends. The CDR3 sequence: CASSYAGPVTPQFF. The CDR3 nucleotides are TGTGCCAGCAGTTACGCGGGTCCTGTGACGCCGCAGTTCTTC.

This clone was recorded a few times. V is TRBV5-8 and J is TRBJ1-6; the match to TRBD1 covers 9 bases. The CDR3 is made up of 14 amino acids. The ends lost 9 bases at V and 6 bases at J; junction bases unmatched: 7. CDR1 is SGHTS, CDR2 YDEGEE, per germline. CDR3 amino acids: CATNPGQGNSPLHF. The CDR3 DNA reads as TGTGCCACCAATCCGGGACAGGGTAATTCACCCCTCCACTTT.